The entry that follows covers one T cell receptor (beta chain) sequence. The sample is drawn from a study of T cell clonotyping in hematopoietic cell transplantation. Sample time point: recipient sample about 28 days before transplant, after cytoreduction. CDR1 ENHRY and CDR2 SYGVKD come from the germline V gene. The CDR3 totals 14 residues. Trimming took off 4 bases at V and 5 bases at J, with 15 bases between the two ends. Method: immunoSEQ multiplex PCR; TCRdb's copy keeps in-frame clones and lacks some. The repertoire includes about 41,000 clones, roughly 85% of them detected once, and about 2.8% sits in the top ten.

This sequence originates from a man aged 55 to 70 with acute myeloid leukemia. Some clones in this sample may be carry-over from other donors' samples. This specimen consisted of peripheral blood mononuclear cells, obtained before stem cell transplant. The chain couples TRBV10-3 to TRBJ2-7; tentatively, D is TRBD2 (5 bases). The CDR3 coding sequence is TGTGCCATCAGTGGGGCGGCGCGGGCCCACGAGCAGTACTTC. It encodes CAISGAARAHEQYF.